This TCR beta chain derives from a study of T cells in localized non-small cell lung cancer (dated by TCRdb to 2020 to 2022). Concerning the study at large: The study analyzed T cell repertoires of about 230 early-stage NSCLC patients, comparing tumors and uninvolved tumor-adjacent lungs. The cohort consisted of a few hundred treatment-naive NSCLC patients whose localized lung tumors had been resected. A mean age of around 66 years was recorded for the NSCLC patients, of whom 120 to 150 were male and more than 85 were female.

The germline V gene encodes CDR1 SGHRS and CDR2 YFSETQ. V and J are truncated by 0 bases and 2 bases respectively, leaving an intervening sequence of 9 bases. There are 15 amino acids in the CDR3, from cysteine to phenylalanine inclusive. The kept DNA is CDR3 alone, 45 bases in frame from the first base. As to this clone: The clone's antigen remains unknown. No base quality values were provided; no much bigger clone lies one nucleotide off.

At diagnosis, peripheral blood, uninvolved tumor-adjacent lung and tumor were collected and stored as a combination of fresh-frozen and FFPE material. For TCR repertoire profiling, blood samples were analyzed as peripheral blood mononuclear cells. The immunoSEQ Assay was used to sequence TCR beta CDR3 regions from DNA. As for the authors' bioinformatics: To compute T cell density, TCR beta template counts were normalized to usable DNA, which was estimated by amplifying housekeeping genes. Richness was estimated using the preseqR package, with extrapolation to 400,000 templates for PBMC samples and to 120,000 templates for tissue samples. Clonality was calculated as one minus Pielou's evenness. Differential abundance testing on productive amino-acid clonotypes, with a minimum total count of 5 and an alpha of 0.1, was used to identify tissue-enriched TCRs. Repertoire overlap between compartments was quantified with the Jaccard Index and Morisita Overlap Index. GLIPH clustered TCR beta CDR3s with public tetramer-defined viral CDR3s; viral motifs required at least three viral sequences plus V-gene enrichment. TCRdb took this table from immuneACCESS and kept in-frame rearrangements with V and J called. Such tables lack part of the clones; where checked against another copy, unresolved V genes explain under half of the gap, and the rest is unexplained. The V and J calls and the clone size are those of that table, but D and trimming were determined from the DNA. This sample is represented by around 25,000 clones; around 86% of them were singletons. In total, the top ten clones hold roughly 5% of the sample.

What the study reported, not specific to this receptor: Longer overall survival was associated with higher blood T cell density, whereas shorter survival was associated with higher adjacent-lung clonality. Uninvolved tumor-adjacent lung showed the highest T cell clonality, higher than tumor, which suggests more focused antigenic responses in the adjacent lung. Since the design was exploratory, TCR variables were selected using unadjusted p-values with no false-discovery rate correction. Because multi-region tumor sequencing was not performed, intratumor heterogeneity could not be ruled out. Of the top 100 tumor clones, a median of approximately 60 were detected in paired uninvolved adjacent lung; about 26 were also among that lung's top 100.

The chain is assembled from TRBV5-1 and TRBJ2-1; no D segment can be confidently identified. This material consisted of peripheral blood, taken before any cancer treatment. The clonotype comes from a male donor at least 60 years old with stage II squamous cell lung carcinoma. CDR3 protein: CASSLGQVAYNEQFF. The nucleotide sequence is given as TGCGCCAGCAGCTTGGGGCAGGTGGCCTACAATGAGCAGTTCTTC.